The clone carrying this T cell receptor beta chain has a handful of counts. The data derive from a study of blood T cell repertoires in COVID-19. Across the whole study: Sites in the United States, Italy and Spain provided acute and convalescent COVID-19 samples. PBMCs, B-cell-depleted T cells, or T cells were the source of the cDNA or gDNA that made up the material.

The CDR3 is 18 residues long. Germline-derived CDR1 and CDR2 are SGHTA and FQGNSA. With 1 base clipped from V and 4 bases from J, the junction kept 9 bases outside the gene matches. Per the authors' pipeline: Amplifying reference gene primers gave estimates of nucleated cell counts. TCRdb's table, derived via immunoSEQ multiplex PCR, lists solely in-frame clones and lacks some. V and J calls and clone size come straight from that table; D and trimming were deduced from the DNA. The profile shows about 140,000 clones, around 86% of them singletons. V is TRBV7-2 and J is TRBJ2-3, with 12 bases aligning to TRBD2. Input material: peripheral blood. This receptor was taken from a human donor in a cohort sampled during active COVID-19. CDR3 DNA: TGTGCCAGCAGCTTAGAGTCCCGACTAGCGGGAGTAGCAGATACGCAGTATTTT. It encodes CASSLESRLAGVADTQYF.